The subject of this entry is one T cell receptor beta chain. The target antigen is unknown. The data derive from a study of radiation and T cells in renal cell carcinoma. Time point reported: blood 2 weeks post-SBRT. Noted treatment: 15 Gy SBRT to primary tumor, nephrectomy 4 weeks later. Blood was sampled at baseline, 2 weeks and 4 weeks after SBRT. General study results and limits: Top tumor clonotypes rose in blood 2 weeks post-radiation, then contracted.

This CDR3 is built from 17 residues. Germline V gene data show CDR1 as SGHAT and CDR2 as FQNNGV. J gave up 2 bases and V 1 base, and 2 bases lay outside the gene matches. Sequenced by immunoSEQ multiplex PCR; TCRdb stores in-frame clones only, minus some. The top ten clones hold over 4.5% of a sample with roughly 130,000 clones, 88% of them seen once. The sample consisted of blood, taken from a patient whose treatment included radiotherapy and nephrectomy. V usage is TRBV11-2 and J usage is TRBJ2-7; 16 bases agree with TRBD2. The receptor comes from an older woman with renal cell carcinoma. Here the CDR3 DNA reads TGTGCCAGCAGCTTAGGAGGGACTAGCGGGGGGGCCTACGAGCAGTACTTC. It codes for CASSLGGTSGGAYEQYF.